This T cell receptor beta chain was captured in a study of blood T cell repertoires in COVID-19. Whole-study context: Samples of COVID-19 (acute and convalescent) were obtained from the United States, Italy and Spain. The analysed material was cDNA or gDNA that came from T cells, B-cell-depleted T cells, or PBMCs.

TCRdb's copy holds only in-frame clones and misses some; the assay was immunoSEQ multiplex PCR. The data hold some 270,000 clones, with 75% to 90% observed a single time. Adults between roughly 18 and 95 years of age took part from approximately 24 US areas. Sample: PBMCs or T cells enriched from blood (not recorded which). The sequence derives from a woman under 40 with acute COVID-19.

The CDR3 sequence: CASSGRPGGWDTQYF. The CDR3, as DNA: TGTGCCAGTAGCGGGAGGCCCGGGGGGTGGGATACGCAGTATTTT. This chain uses TRBV7-2 with TRBJ2-3; 10 bases line up with TRBD2. The ends lost 9 bases at V and 6 bases at J; junction bases unmatched: 12. CDR3 length: 15 amino acids. The germline V gene encodes CDR1 SGHTA and CDR2 FQGNSA.